This T cell receptor beta chain was captured in a study of blood T cell repertoires in COVID-19. TCRdb's copy holds only in-frame clones and misses some; the assay was immunoSEQ multiplex PCR. The table has over 300,000 clones, 70% to 90% seen once; the top ten hold about 7%. Germline-derived CDR1 and CDR2 are SGHAT and FQNNGV. V shed 4 bases and J 1 base; nucleotides not matched to a gene: 3. The CDR3 runs to 14 residues. The TCR comes from a human donor in a cohort sampled during active COVID-19. Sequencing was performed on peripheral blood. J is TRBJ1-1 and V is TRBV11-2; TRBD1 matches at 7 bases. CDR3 sequence reads: CASSYGTANTEAFF. Here the CDR3 DNA reads TGTGCCAGCAGCTATGGGACAGCGAACACTGAAGCTTTCTTT. The full variable domain, completed using reference TRBV11-2 and TRBJ1-1, is EAGVAQSPRYKIIEKRQSVAFWCNPISGHATLYWYQQILGQGPKLLIQFQNNGVVDDSQLPKDRFSAERLKGVDSTLKIQPAKLEDSAVYLCASSYGTANTEAFFGQGTRLTVV.